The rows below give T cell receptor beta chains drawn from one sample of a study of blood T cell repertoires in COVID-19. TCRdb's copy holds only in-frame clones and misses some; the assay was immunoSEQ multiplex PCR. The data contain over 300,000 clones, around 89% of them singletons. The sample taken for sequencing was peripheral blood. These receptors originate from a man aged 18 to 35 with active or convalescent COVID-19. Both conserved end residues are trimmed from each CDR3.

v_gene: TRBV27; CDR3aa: ASSLPGTHSYEQY
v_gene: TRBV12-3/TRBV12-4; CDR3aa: ASSFIPREGYT
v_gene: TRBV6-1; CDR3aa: ASSESYDYGYT
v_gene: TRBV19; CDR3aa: ASSTGTGTSSGYT
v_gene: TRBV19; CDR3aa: ASSFWTDTSGEQF
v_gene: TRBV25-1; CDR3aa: ASSEYSTGTGANEQF
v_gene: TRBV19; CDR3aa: ASSIGTNLYNEQF
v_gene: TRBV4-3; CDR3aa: ASSQVTGAGGSEQY
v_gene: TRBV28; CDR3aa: ASSPFPEWSVSNQPQH
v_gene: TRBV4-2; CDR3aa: ASSQAGGMDEQY
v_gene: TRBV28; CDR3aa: ASSLGPRGRKNTGELF
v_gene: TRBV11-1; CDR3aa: ASSLAWLAANTGELF
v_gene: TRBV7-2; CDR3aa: ASSLGTDYGYT
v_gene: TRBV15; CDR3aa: ATSLSRGWPDTQY
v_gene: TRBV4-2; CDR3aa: ASKIDLYSNQPQH
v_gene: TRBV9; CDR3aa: ASSHRQAVNTGELF
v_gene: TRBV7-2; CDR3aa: ASSLVGGSQPQH
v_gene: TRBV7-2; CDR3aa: ASSSNRVSGNTIY
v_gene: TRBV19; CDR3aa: ASSMLTGNNSPLH
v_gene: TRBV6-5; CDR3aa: ASSYSNRDNSPLH
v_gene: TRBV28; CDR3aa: ASRPSGTREQY
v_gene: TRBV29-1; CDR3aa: SVSTRGYNEQY
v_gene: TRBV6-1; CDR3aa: ASSWTGFSGNTIY
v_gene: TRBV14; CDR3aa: ASSQVVAGANEQF
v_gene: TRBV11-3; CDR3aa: ASSLGTGKTDTEAF
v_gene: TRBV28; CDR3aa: ASSRLIYEAF
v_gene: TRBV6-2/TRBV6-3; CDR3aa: ASSYSGTLIDDEQY
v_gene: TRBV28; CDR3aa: ASSFVRLNQPQY
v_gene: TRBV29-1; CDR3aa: SVPRGKANEQF
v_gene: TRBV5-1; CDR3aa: ASSLVRQGVTEAF
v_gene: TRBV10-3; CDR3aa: AISGQGGSLMNTEAF
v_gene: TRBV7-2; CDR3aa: ASSLVRGSYEQY
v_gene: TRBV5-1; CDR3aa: ASSLVPRGTDTQY
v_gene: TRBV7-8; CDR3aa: ASRPLAEETQY
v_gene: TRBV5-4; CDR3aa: ASSGGAGGLRTSGYNEQF